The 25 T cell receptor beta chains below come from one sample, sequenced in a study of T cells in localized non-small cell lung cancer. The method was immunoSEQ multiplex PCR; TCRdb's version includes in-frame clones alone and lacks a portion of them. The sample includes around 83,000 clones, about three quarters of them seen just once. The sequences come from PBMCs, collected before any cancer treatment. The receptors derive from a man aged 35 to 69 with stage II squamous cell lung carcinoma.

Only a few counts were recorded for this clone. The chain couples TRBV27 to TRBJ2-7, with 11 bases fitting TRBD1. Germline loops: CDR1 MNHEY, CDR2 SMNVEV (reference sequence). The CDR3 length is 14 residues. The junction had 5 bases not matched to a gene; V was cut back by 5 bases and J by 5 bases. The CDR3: CASSPGTGGHEQYF. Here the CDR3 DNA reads TGTGCCAGCAGTCCCGGGACAGGGGGACACGAGCAGTACTTC.

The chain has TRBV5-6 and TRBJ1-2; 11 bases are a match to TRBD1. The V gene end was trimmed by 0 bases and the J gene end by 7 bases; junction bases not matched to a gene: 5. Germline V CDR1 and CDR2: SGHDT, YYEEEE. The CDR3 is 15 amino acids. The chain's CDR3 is CASSLATGTGGGYTF. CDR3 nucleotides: TGTGCCAGCAGCTTGGCGACCGGGACAGGGGGTGGCTACACCTTC.

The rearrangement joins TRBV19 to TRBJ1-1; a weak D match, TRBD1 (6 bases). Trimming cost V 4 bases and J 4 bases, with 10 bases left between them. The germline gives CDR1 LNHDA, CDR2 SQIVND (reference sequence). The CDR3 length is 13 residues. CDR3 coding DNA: TGTGCCAGTAGTAACAGGGCCAGCACTGAAGCTTTCTTT. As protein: CASSNRASTEAFF. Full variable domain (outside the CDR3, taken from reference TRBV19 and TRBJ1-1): DGGITQSPKYLFRKEGQNVTLSCEQNLNHDAMYWYRQDPGQGLRLIYYSQIVNDFQKGDIAEGYSVSREKKESFPLTVTSAQKNPTAFYLCASSNRASTEAFFGQGTRLTVV.

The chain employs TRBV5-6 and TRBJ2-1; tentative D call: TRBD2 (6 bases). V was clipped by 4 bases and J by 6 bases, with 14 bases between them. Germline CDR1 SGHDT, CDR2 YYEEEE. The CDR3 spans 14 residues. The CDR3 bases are TGTGCCAGCAGCAAGCGACTAGTGGGCAATGAGCAGTTCTTC. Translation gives CASSKRLVGNEQFF.

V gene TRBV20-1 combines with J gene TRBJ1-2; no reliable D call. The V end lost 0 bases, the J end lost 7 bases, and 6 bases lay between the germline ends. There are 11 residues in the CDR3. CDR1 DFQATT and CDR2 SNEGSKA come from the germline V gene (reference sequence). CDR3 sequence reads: CSARDTVGYTF. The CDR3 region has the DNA TGCAGTGCTAGAGACACGGTTGGCTACACCTTC.

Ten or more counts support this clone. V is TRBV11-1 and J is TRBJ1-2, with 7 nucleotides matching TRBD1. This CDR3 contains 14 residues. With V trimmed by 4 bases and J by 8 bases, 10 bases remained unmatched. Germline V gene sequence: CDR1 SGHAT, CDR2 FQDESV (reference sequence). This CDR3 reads CASSSRLTGNGYTF. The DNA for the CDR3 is TGTGCCAGCAGCTCTCGCCTGACAGGGAACGGCTACACCTTC.

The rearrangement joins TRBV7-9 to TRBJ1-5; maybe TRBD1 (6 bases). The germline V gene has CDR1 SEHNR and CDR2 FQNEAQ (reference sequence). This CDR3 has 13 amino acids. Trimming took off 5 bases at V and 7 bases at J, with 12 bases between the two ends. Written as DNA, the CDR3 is TGTGCCAGCAGCCTGGGGGGCCAGCAGCCCCAGCATTTT. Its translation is CASSLGGQQPQHF.

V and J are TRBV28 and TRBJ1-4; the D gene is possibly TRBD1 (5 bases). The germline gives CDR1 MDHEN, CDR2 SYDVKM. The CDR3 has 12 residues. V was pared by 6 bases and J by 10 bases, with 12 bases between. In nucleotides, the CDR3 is TGTGCCAGCAGCTCTGGGGCAGTAAAACTGTTTTTT. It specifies CASSSGAVKLFF.

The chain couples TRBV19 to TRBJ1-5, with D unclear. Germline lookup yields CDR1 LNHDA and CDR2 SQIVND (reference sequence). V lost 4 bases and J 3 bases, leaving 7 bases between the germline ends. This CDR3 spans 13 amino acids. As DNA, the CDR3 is TGTGCCAGTAGTAGGACCCTCAATCAGCCCCAGCATTTT. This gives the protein CASSRTLNQPQHF.

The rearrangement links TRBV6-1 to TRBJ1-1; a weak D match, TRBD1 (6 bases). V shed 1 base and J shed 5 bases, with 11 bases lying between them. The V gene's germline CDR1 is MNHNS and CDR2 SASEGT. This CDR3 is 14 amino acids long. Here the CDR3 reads CASSEDRELTEAFF. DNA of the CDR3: TGTGCCAGCAGTGAAGACAGGGAATTAACTGAAGCTTTCTTT.

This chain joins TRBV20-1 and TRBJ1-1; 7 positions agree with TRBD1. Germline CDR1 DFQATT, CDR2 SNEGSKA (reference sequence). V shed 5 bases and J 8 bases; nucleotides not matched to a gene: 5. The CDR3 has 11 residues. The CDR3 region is CSAGDSLEAFF. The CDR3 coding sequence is TGCAGTGCTGGGGACAGTCTAGAAGCTTTCTTT.

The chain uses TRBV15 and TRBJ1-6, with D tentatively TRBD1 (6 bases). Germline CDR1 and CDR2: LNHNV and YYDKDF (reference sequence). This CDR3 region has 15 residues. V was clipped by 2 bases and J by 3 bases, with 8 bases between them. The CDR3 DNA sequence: TGTGCCACCAGCAGATCGACAGGCTATAATTCACCCCTCCACTTT. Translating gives CATSRSTGYNSPLHF.

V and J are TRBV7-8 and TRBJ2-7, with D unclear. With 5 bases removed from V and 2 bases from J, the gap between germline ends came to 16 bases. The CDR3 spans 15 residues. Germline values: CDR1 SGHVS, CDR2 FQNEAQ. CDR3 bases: TGTGCCAGCAGCCCCGGTCGACTGAACACCTACGAGCAGTACTTC. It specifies CASSPGRLNTYEQYF.

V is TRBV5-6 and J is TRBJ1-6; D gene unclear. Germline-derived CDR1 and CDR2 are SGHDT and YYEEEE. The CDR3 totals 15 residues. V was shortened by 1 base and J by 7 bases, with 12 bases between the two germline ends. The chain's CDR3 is CASSLRGIGNSPLHF. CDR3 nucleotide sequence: TGTGCCAGCAGCTTGAGAGGGATTGGAAATTCACCCCTCCACTTT.

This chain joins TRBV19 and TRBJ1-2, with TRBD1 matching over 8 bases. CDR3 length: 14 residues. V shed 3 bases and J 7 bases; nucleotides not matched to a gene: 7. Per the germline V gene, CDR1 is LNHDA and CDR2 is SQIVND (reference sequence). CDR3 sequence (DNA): TGTGCCAGTAGTATCGACAGGGGAAGGACTGGCTACACCTTC. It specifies CASSIDRGRTGYTF.

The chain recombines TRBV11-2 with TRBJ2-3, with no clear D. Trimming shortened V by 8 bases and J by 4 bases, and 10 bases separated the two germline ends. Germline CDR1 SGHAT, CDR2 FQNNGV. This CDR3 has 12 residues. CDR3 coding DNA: TGTGCCAGCGCCGAGACTTCAGATACGCAGTATTTT. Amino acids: CASAETSDTQYF.

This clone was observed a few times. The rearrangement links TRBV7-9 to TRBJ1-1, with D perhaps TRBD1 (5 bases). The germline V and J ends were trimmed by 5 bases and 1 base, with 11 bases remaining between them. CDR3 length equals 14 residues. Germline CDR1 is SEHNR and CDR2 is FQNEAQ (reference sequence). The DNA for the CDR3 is TGTGCCAGCAGCGACGCGGACAAGAACACTGAAGCTTTCTTT. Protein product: CASSDADKNTEAFF.

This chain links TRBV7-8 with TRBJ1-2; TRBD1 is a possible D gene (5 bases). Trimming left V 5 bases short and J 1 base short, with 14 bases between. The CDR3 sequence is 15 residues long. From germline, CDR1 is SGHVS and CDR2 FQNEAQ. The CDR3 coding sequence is TGTGCCAGCAGCACCGACAGATTAATTAACTATGGCTACACCTTC. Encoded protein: CASSTDRLINYGYTF. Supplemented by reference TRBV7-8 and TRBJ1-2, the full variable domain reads GAGVSQSPRYKVAKRGQDVALRCDPISGHVSLFWYQQALGQGPEFLTYFQNEAQLDKSGLPSDRFFAERPEGSVSTLKIQRTQQEDSAVYLCASSTDRLINYGYTFGSGTRLTVV.

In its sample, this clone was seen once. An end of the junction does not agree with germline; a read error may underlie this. The CDR3 nucleotides are TGTGCCAGCAGATTAGCGGGAGAGCAGTTCTTC. Its protein product is CASRLAGEQFF. The chain couples TRBV11-2 to TRBJ2-1, with 8 positions matching TRBD2. The CDR3 runs 11 residues. CDR1 and CDR2 (germline): SGHAT, FQNNGV.

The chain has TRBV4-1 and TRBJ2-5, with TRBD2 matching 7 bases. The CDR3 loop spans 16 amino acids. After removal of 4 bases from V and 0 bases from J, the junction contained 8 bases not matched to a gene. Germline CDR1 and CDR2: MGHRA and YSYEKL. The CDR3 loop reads CASSLSGTLNQETQYF. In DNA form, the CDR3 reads TGCGCCAGCAGCCTAAGCGGGACCCTGAACCAAGAGACCCAGTACTTC.

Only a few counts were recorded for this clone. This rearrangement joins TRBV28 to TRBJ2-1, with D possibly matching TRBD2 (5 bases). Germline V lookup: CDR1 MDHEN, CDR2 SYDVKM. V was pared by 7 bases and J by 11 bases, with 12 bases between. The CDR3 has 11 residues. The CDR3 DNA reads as TGTGCCAGCAAGGGAGCCAGAAAGCAGTTCTTC. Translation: CASKGARKQFF. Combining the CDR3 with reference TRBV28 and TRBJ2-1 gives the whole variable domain DVKVTQSSRYLVKRTGEKVFLECVQDMDHENMFWYRQDPGLGLRLIYFSYDVKMKEKGDIPEGYSVSREKKERFSLILESASTNQTSMYLCASKGARKQFFGPGTRLTVL.

The chain's CDR3 is CASSTGVGNTIYF. CDR3 DNA sequence: TGTGCCAGCAGTACAGGGGTGGGAAACACCATATATTTT. The chain is built from TRBV6-6 and TRBJ1-3; 7 bases map to TRBD1. The V gene end was trimmed by 5 bases and the J gene end by 4 bases; junction bases not matched to a gene: 2. This CDR3 is 13 amino acids long. CDR1 and CDR2 (germline): MNHNY, SVGAGI (reference sequence).

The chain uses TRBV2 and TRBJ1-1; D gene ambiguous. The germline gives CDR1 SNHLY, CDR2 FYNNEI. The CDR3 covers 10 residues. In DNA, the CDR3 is TGTGCGCCTTTTGGCCCTGAAGCTTTCTTT. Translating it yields CAPFGPEAFF.

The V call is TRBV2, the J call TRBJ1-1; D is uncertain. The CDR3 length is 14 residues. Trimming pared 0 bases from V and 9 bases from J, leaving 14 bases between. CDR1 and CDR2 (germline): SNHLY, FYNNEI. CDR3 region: CASSEAATLGKAFF. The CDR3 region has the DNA TGTGCCAGCAGTGAAGCCGCGACCCTCGGTAAAGCTTTCTTT.

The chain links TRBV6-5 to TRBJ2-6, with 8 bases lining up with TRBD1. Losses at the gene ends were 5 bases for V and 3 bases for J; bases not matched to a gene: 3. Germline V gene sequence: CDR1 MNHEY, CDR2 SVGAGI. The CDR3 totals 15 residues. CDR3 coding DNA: TGTGCCAGCAGTCCAGGGGGCGGTGGGGCCAACGTCCTGACTTTC. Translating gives CASSPGGGGANVLTF.